These T cell receptor beta chains were read from a single sample in a study of cytomegalovirus exposure and HLA in healthy donors. Assay: immunoSEQ multiplex PCR; the TCRdb copy retains only in-frame clones and omits some. Here the sample spans about 270,000 clones, just over 85% being singletons. The sample taken for sequencing was PBMCs. Source of these receptors: a man aged 40-49 years in good health and CMV-seropositive. Each CDR3 is given with its conserved first and last residue.

>TRBV28|TRBJ2-1
CASSPGQGYNEQFF
>TRBV10-1|TRBJ2-1
CASSESRGSGHNEQFF
>TRBV7-9|TRBJ2-1
CSSSSIAGLNEQFF
>TRBV5-8|TRBJ2-3
CASTGGSGNPFGTDTQYF
>TRBV7-9|TRBJ2-3
CASSSEKLAVRHTQYF
>TRBV5-4|TRBJ2-3
CASSSLRAPDTQYF
>TRBV15|TRBJ2-7
CATSTPLSSYEQYF
>TRBV5-1|TRBJ2-3
CASRESDTQYF
>TRBV19|TRBJ2-7
CASSSRAGVNEQYF
>TRBV29-1|TRBJ2-3
CSVVSLEPSTDTQYF
>TRBV19|TRBJ1-4
CASMGQAGYEKLFF
>TRBV5-1|TRBJ2-1
CASSPGLAGGYNEQFF
>TRBV28|TRBJ1-5
CASSSVRDRGQPQHF
>TRBV25-1|TRBJ1-5
CASSFQGSQPQHF
>TRBV7-9|TRBJ2-7
CASSPPTASSYEQYF
>TRBV29-1|TRBJ2-2
CSVVQGDTGELFF
>TRBV27|TRBJ2-1
CASSLSGRSYNEQFF
>TRBV15|TRBJ2-5
CATSSPLRDYQETQYF
>TRBV25-1|TRBJ2-3
CASSAAGTATDTQYF
>TRBV16|TRBJ2-5
CASSYNLDRQETQYF
>TRBV5-5|TRBJ2-3
CASRGGLADTQDTQYF
>TRBV2|TRBJ2-7
CASSVAAGSYEQYF
>TRBV5-1|.
CASSLAGTSGATYEQYF
>TRBV10-2|TRBJ1-6
CASKTGGAWNSPLHF
>TRBV19|TRBJ1-5
CASSTTGTYSNQPQHF
>TRBV11-2|TRBJ1-2
CASSLVTVANYGYTF
>TRBV11-2|TRBJ1-3
CASSLRQGFGNTIYF
>TRBV9|TRBJ2-1
CASISGEPGDEQFF
>TRBV27|TRBJ2-6
CASSFTSWGGAPSGANVLTF
>TRBV11-3|TRBJ2-3
CASSQERSTDTQYF
>TRBV12-2|TRBJ1-2
CASRLTDRPFNYGYTF
>TRBV6-1|TRBJ1-1
CASAPDRNTEAFF
>TRBV29-1|TRBJ1-3
CSVIPGQIGNTIYF
>TRBV5-4|TRBJ2-7
CASSSYGGGTIYEQYF
>TRBV19|TRBJ1-1
CASRNPGQGHTEAFF
>TRBV29-1|TRBJ1-2
CSVEQGALGYTF
>TRBV7-9|TRBJ2-3
CASSPRQGRTDTQYF
>TRBV4-3|TRBJ1-1
CASSQYTGETEAFF
>TRBV5-8|TRBJ2-7
CASSRSRTGAQHEQYF
>TRBV19|TRBJ2-2
CASSWTGPPNTGELFF
>TRBV9|TRBJ1-2
CASSVGWQGGQYGYTF
>TRBV7-3|TRBJ2-1
CASSLIAGGYNEQFF
>TRBV7-9|TRBJ1-2
CASSPPGGEGRGYTF
>TRBV28|TRBJ2-1
CASSLGGPKYEQFF
>TRBV6-1|TRBJ1-2
CASSQDRGNGYTF
>TRBV28|TRBJ2-7
CASRGFDQDRTYEQYF
>TRBV4-1|TRBJ2-1
CASSLGQGDSEQFF
>TRBV2|TRBJ2-7
CASSHRDSPSYEQYF
>TRBV5-1|TRBJ2-7
CASSLLGSSYEQYF
>TRBV28|TRBJ1-2
CASSFPRPSGQGLSGNYGYTF
>TRBV27|TRBJ2-6
CASVGFGLGSSGANVLTF